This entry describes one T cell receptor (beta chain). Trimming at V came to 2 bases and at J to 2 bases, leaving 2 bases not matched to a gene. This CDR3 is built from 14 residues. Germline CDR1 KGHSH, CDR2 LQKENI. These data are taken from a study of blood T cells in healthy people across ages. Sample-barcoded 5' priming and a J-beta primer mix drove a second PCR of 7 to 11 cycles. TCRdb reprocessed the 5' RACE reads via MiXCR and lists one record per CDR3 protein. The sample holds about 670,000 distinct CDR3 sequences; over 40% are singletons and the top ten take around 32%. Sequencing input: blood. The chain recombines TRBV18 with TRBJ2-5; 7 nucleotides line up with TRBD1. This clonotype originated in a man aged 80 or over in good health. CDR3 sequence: CASSPMGQQETQYF. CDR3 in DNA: TGTGCCAGCTCACCAATGGGACAGCAAGAGACCCAGTACTTC.